What follows describes a single T cell receptor beta chain. Repertoires were generated with immunoSEQ multiplex PCR, while TCRdb's copy carries only in-frame clones and drops some. The sample includes around 130,000 clones, less than 95% of them seen just once. This sample was included in a study of control samples from healthy donors and cancer patients. This CDR3 region has 14 residues. Germline loops: CDR1 WSHSY, CDR2 SAAADI. V lost 4 bases to trimming and J lost 1 base, with 8 bases between them. The receptor comes from a man aged 18-30 years in good health. Sequencing input: blood. This chain joins TRBV10-2 and TRBJ2-1, with D perhaps TRBD1 (5 bases). The CDR3: CASSGRDSYNEQFF. CDR3 DNA: TGCGCCAGCAGTGGCAGGGATTCCTACAATGAGCAGTTCTTC.